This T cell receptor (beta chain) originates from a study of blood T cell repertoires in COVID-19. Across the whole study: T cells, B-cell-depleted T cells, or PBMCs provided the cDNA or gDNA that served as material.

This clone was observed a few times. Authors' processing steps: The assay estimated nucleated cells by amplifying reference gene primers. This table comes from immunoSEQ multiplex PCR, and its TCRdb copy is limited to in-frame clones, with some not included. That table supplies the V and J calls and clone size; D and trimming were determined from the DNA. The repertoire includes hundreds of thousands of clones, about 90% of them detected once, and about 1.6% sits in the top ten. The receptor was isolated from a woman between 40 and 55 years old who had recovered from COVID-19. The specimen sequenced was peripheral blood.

Written as DNA, the CDR3 is TGTGCCAGCAGCCGAGACAGGGGTGGAACTGAAGCTTTCTTT. Translation: CASSRDRGGTEAFF. The chain is built from TRBV6-1 and TRBJ1-1; 8 bases map to TRBD1. The CDR3 has 14 amino acids. The J segment lost 5 bases and the V segment lost 6 bases, leaving 8 bases of the junction unmatched. CDR1 and CDR2 from the germline V gene are MNHNS and SASEGT.